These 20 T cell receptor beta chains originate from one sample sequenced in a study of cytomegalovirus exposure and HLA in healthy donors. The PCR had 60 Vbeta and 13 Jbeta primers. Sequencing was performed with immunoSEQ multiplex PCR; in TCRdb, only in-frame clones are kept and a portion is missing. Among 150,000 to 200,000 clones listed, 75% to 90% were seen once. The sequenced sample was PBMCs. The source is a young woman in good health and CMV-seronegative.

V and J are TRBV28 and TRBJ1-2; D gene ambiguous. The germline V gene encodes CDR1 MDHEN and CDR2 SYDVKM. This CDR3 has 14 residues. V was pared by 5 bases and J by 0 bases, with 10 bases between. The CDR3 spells CASSIQFPNYGYTF. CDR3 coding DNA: TGTGCCAGCAGTATACAGTTTCCTAACTATGGCTACACCTTC.

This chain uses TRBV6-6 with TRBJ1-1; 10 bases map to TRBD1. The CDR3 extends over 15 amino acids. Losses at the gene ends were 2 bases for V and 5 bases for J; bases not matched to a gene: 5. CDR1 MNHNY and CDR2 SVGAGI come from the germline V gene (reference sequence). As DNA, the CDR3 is TGTGCCAGCAGTTACACCCGGACAGGGGGGACTGAAGCTTTCTTT. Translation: CASSYTRTGGTEAFF.

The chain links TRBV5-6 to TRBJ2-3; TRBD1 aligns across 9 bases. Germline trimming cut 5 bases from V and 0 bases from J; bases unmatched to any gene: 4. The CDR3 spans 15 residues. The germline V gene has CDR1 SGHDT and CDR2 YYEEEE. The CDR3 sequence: CASRQQGASTDTQYF. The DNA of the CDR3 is TGTGCCAGCAGGCAACAGGGGGCTAGCACAGATACGCAGTATTTT.

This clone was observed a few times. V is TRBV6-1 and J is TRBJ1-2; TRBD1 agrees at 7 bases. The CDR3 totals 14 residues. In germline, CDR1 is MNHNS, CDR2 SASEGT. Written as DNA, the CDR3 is TGTGCTCGGCTGGGTAAGGGGGCGAGCTATGGCTACACCTTC. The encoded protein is CARLGKGASYGYTF.

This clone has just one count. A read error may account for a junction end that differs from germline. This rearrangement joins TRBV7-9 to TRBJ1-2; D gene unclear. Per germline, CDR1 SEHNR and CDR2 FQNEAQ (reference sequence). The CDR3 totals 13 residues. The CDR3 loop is CSSSSNSGYGYTF. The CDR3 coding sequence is TGTTCCAGCAGCTCCAATTCCGGCTATGGCTACACCTTC.

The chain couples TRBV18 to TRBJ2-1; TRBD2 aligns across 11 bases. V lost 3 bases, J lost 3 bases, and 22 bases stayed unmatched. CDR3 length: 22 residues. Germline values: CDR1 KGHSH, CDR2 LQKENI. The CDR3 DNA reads TGTGCCAGCTCACCGCTCCGCCTTAGCGGGAGGGTCCCCTCTTCCTTCTACAATGAGCAGTTCTTC. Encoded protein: CASSPLRLSGRVPSSFYNEQFF.

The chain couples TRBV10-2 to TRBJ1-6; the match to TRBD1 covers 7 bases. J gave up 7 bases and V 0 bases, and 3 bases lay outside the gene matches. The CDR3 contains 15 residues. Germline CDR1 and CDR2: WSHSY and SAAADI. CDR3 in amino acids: CASSESGTANSPLHF. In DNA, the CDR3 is TGCGCCAGCAGTGAGTCCGGGACAGCCAATTCACCCCTCCACTTT.

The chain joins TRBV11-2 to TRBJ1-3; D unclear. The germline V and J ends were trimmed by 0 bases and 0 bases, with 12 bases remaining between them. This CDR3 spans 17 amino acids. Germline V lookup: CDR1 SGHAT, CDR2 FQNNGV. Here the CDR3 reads CASSLEISRSSGNTIYF. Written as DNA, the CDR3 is TGTGCCAGCAGCTTAGAAATAAGCCGTAGCTCTGGAAACACCATATATTTT.

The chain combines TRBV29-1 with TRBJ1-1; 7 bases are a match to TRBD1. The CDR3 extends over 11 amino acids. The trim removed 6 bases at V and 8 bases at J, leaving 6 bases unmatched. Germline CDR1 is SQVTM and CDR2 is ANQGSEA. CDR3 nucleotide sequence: TGCAGCGTGGACAGGTGGCGAGAAGCTTTCTTT. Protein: CSVDRWREAFF.

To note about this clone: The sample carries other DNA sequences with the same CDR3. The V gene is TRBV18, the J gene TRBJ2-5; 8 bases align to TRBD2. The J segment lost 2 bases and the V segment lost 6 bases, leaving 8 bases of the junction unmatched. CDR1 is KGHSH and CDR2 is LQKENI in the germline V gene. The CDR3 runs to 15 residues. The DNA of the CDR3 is TGTGCCAGCTCGCCGTACGGGGGGGGACAAGAGACCCAGTACTTC. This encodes CASSPYGGGQETQYF.

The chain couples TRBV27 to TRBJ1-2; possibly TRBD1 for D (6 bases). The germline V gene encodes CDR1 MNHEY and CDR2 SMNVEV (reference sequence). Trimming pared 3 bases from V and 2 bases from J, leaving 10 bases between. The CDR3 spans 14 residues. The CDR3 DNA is TGTGCCAGCAGTTTTGGGGGCCCCAACTATGGCTACACCTTC. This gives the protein CASSFGGPNYGYTF.

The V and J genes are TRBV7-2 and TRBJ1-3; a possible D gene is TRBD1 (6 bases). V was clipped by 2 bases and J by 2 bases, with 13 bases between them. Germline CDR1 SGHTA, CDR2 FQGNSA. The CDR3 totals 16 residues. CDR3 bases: TGTGCCAGCAGCTTACGTTTGGGGGCTACTGGAAACACCATATATTTT. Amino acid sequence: CASSLRLGATGNTIYF. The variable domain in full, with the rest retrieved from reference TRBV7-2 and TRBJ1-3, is GAGVSQSPSNKVTEKGKDVELRCDPISGHTALYWYRQSLGQGLEFLIYFQGNSAPDKSGLPSDRFSAERTGGSVSTLTIQRTQQEDSAVYLCASSLRLGATGNTIYFGEGSWLTVV.

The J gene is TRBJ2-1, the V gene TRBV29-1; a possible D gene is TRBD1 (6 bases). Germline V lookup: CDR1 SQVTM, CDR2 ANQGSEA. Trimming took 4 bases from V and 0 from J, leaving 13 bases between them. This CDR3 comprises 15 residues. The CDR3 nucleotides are TGCAGCGTTGTGGGTCCAGGGGTCTCCTACAATGAGCAGTTCTTC. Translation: CSVVGPGVSYNEQFF.

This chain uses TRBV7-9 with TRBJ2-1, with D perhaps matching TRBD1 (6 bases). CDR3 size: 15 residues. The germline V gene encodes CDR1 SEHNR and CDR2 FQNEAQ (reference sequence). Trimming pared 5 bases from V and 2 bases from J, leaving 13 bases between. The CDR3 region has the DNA TGTGCCAGCAGCCCCCGCAGGACAGCCTACAATGAGCAGTTCTTC. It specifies CASSPRRTAYNEQFF.

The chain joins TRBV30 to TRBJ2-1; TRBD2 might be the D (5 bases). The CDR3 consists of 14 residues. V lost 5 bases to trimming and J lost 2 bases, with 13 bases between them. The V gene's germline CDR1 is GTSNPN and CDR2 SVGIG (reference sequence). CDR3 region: CAWVNGGAYNEQFF. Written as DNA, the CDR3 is TGTGCCTGGGTCAACGGAGGCGCCTACAATGAGCAGTTCTTC.

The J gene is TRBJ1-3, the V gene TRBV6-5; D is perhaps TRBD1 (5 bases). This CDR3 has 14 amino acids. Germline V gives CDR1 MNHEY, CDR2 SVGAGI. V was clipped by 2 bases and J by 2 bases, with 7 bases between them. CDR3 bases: TGTGCCAGCAGTTACGTGGGGCCTGGAAACACCATATATTTT. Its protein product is CASSYVGPGNTIYF.

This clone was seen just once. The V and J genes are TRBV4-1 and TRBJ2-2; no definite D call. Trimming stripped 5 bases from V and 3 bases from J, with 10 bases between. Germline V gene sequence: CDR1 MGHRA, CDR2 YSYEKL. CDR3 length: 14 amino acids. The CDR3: CASSYNSDTGELFF. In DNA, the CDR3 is TGCGCCAGCAGCTATAATAGTGACACCGGGGAGCTGTTTTTT.

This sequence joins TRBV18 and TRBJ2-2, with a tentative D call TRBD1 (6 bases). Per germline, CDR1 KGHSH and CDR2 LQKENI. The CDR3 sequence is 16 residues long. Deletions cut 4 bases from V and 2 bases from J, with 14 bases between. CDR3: CASSRAGTKNTGELFF. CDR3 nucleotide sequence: TGTGCCAGCTCACGGGCCGGGACAAAAAACACCGGGGAGCTGTTTTTT.

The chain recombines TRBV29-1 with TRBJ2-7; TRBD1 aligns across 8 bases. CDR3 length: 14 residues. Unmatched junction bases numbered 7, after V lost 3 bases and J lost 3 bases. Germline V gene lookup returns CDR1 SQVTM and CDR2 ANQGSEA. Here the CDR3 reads CSVDATGGGYEQYF. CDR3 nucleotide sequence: TGCAGCGTTGATGCTACAGGGGGAGGCTACGAGCAGTACTTC.

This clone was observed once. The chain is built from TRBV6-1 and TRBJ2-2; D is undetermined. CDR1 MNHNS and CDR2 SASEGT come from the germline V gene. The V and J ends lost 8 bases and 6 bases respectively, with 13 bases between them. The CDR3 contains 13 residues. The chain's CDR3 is CASSLFGSGELFF. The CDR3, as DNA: TGTGCCAGCTCCCTTTTCGGGTCCGGGGAGCTGTTTTTT.